These 13 T cell receptor beta chains were sequenced from one sample in a study of control samples from healthy donors and cancer patients. The table came from immunoSEQ multiplex PCR; TCRdb's copy has only in-frame clones and leaves some out. Found here are around 30,000 clones, roughly 95% of them singletons; the top ten hold 6.6%. Input material: blood. These receptors were obtained from a man aged 60 to 75 in good health.

The chain recombines TRBV30 with TRBJ1-1; D unclear. V lost 0 bases and J 0 bases, leaving 8 bases between the germline ends. CDR3 size: 14 residues. In germline, CDR1 is GTSNPN, CDR2 SVGIG (reference sequence). The CDR3 coding sequence is TGTGCCTGGAGTGTTAGTCCGATGAACACTGAAGCTTTCTTT. It translates to CAWSVSPMNTEAFF. Combining the CDR3 with reference TRBV30 and TRBJ1-1 gives the whole variable domain SQTIHQWPATLVQPVGSPLSLECTVEGTSNPNLYWYRQAAGRGLQLLFYSVGIGQISSEVPQNLSASRPQDRQFILSSKKLLLSDSGFYLCAWSVSPMNTEAFFGQGTRLTVV.

This clone appeared once. This rearrangement joins TRBV24-1 to TRBJ2-2, with 16 positions matching TRBD2. CDR3 size: 19 residues. Trimming took 1 base from V and 0 from J; bases not matched to a gene: 1. Germline lookup yields CDR1 KGHDR and CDR2 SFDVKD. The CDR3 DNA reads as TGTGCCACCAGTGATTTTGGGACTAGCGGGGGGGCGAACACCGGGGAGCTGTTTTTT. This gives the protein CATSDFGTSGGANTGELFF.

The chain links TRBV7-6 to TRBJ1-3, with 12 bases that match TRBD1. The length of the CDR3 is 16 residues. The J segment lost 2 bases and the V segment lost 5 bases, leaving 4 bases of the junction unmatched. Germline V CDR1 and CDR2: SGHVS, FNYEAQ. The CDR3 coding sequence is TGTGCCAGCAGCGGGACAGGGGGCCCCCCTGGAAACACCATATATTTT. This translates into CASSGTGGPPGNTIYF.

The chain is built from TRBV7-2 and TRBJ2-3; 7 bases match TRBD2. Germline values: CDR1 SGHTA, CDR2 FQGNSA. The V gene end was trimmed by 1 base and the J gene end by 2 bases; junction bases not matched to a gene: 6. CDR3 size: 16 residues. The DNA for the CDR3 is TGTGCCAGCAGCTTAGTAGGCGCGGGGGTCACAGATACGCAGTATTTT. The encoded protein is CASSLVGAGVTDTQYF.

This clone has only one observation. This CDR3 is CASSQTGQGVGEQYF. The CDR3 bases are TGTGCCAGCAGTCAAACGGGACAGGGGGTTGGCGAGCAGTACTTC. The chain employs TRBV2 and TRBJ2-7; 11 bases align to TRBD1. V lost 5 bases, J lost 6 bases, and 9 bases stayed unmatched. The CDR3 extends over 15 amino acids. Germline values: CDR1 SNHLY, CDR2 FYNNEI.

The chain recombines TRBV10-1 with TRBJ2-5; the D gene is possibly TRBD2 (7 bases). CDR1 is WNHNN and CDR2 is SYGVQD in the germline V gene (reference sequence). Trimming stripped 3 bases from V and 7 bases from J, with 15 bases between. There are 14 residues in the CDR3. The CDR3 protein is CASSDRAGAGTQYF. In DNA form, the CDR3 reads TGCGCCAGCAGTGATCGGGCGGGGGCCGGGACCCAGTACTTC.

V usage is TRBV7-2 and J usage is TRBJ1-2; TRBD1 matches 7 bases. The J segment lost 8 bases and the V segment lost 5 bases, leaving 14 bases of the junction unmatched. This CDR3 spans 15 amino acids. The V gene's germline CDR1 is SGHTA and CDR2 FQGNSA. CDR3 loop: CASSERRGLTGGYTF. The CDR3 nucleotides read TGTGCCAGCAGCGAAAGGAGGGGGCTGACGGGAGGCTACACCTTC.

The chain links TRBV4-3 to TRBJ1-6; D gene uncertain. Deletions cut 1 base from V and 8 bases from J, with 18 bases between. CDR1 LGHNA and CDR2 YSLEER come from the germline V gene. The CDR3 contains 17 residues. Written as DNA, the CDR3 is TGCGCCAGCAGCCAAGTGGGAGGGAACCTTCGGGATTCACCCCTCCACTTT. Its translation: CASSQVGGNLRDSPLHF.

The rearrangement uses TRBV15 and TRBJ2-1; TRBD1 aligns across 12 bases. The germline V gene has CDR1 LNHNV and CDR2 YYDKDF (reference sequence). V lost 5 bases to trimming and J lost 8 bases; unmatched junction nucleotides: 10. The CDR3 length is 16 residues. The CDR3 sequence: CATSHFRDRGRHEQFF. The CDR3 DNA sequence: TGTGCCACCAGCCACTTCCGGGACAGGGGGCGGCATGAGCAGTTCTTC.

The chain carries TRBV18 and TRBJ1-2, with D tentatively TRBD1 (6 bases). Looked up from germline, CDR1 is KGHSH and CDR2 is LQKENI. Trimming removed 4 bases at V and 0 bases at J, with 12 bases between. CDR3 size: 15 residues. CDR3 nucleotide sequence: TGTGCCAGCTCACTCTGGGACACAACTAACTATGGCTACACCTTC. This sequence encodes CASSLWDTTNYGYTF.

This clone has just one count. V is TRBV7-7 and J is TRBJ2-5; 9 nucleotides match TRBD1. Trimming removed 2 bases from V and 4 bases from J; junction bases left unmatched: 5. The CDR3 covers 15 residues. Germline V CDR1 and CDR2: SSHAT, FNYEAQ (reference sequence). The CDR3 nucleotides are TGTGCCAGCAGCTTATGGGACAGGGAAAGAGAGACCCAGTACTTC. Residues: CASSLWDRERETQYF.

The chain couples TRBV7-3 to TRBJ2-5; tentatively, D is TRBD2 (5 bases). The CDR3 totals 12 residues. V was trimmed by 5 bases and J by 5 bases, leaving 9 bases between them. Germline lookup yields CDR1 SGHTA and CDR2 FQGTGA. The CDR3 sequence is CASSGPGETQYF. In nucleotides, the CDR3 is TGTGCCAGCAGCGGACCGGGGGAGACCCAGTACTTC.

V usage is TRBV6-2 or TRBV6-3 and J usage is TRBJ2-2; TRBD2 is a possible D gene (6 bases). The CDR3 runs to 14 residues. CDR1 is MNHEY, CDR2 SVGEGT, per germline. Trimming shortened V by 5 bases and J by 1 base, and 8 bases separated the two germline ends. CDR3 nucleotide sequence: TGTGCCAGCAGTCCGACTAGGAACACCGGGGAGCTGTTTTTT. Protein: CASSPTRNTGELFF.